Following are 23 T cell receptor beta chains from one sample sequenced in a study of human T cells and chemical hapten exposure. TCRdb re-derived calls from the RACE reads in MiXCR, one entry per CDR3 protein. In the table there are 300,000 to 450,000 distinct CDR3 sequences, 4.8% of which are singletons. Sample time point: patch test 1, 2 weeks after DPC sensitization. Treatment: therapeutic diphenylcyclopropenone sensitization with weekly scalp DPC. This specimen consisted of whole blood, obtained in connection with sensitization to the hapten diphenylcyclopropenone (DPC). Receptors were obtained from a woman between 50 and 59 years old with alopecia areata. Some clones in this sample may be carry-over from other donors' samples.

In its sample, this clonotype was seen many times. The rearrangement uses TRBV5-1 and TRBJ2-3; D uncertain. There are 15 residues in the CDR3. Germline CDR1 reads SGHRS; CDR2 reads YFSETQ. V lost 1 base to trimming and J lost 4 bases, with 13 bases between them. DNA of the CDR3: TGCGCCAGCAGCTTGCACTCCTCAGGTCCAGATACGCAGTATTTT. It yields the protein CASSLHSSGPDTQYF.

This clonotype was observed at least ten times. CDR3 nucleotide sequence: TGTGCCAGCAGCTCCGGGGGCGGGTCCACTGAAGCTTTCTTT. It codes for CASSSGGGSTEAFF. This chain links TRBV11-2 with TRBJ1-1; tentative D call: TRBD1 (6 bases). Germline assignment: CDR1 SGHAT and CDR2 FQNNGV. Deletions cut 4 bases from V and 4 bases from J, with 13 bases between. CDR3 length: 14 amino acids.

In its sample, this clonotype was seen many times. This sequence joins TRBV28 and TRBJ1-1; D is uncertain. The CDR3 sequence is 11 residues long. Between the trimmed V and J ends, which lost 6 bases and 7 bases, there was a span of 9 bases. The germline CDR1 and CDR2 sequences are MDHEN and SYDVKM. This CDR3 is CASSGKYEAFF. The CDR3, as DNA: TGTGCCAGCAGCGGGAAATATGAAGCTTTCTTT.

This clonotype was seen more than once but under ten times. The CDR3 region has the DNA TGTGCCAGCAGCTCGGGACAGGCCGCCTTCTCTGGAAACACCATATATTTT. Its protein product is CASSSGQAAFSGNTIYF. The chain carries TRBV5-4 and TRBJ1-3; 8 nucleotides match TRBD1. This CDR3 region has 17 residues. J gave up 0 bases and V 3 bases, and 8 bases lay outside the gene matches. Looked up from germline, CDR1 is SGHNT and CDR2 is YYREEE (reference sequence).

This clonotype was seen a handful of times. This chain links TRBV5-5 with TRBJ1-4, with D perhaps matching TRBD1 (5 bases). Trimming pared 0 bases from V and 3 bases from J, leaving 12 bases between. The CDR3 has 16 amino acids. The germline gives CDR1 SGHKS, CDR2 YYEKEE (reference sequence). The CDR3 nucleotides read TGTGCCAGCAGCTTGGGGGCCGGGACGGCTAATGAAAAACTGTTTTTT. Translated: CASSLGAGTANEKLFF.

This clonotype was counted ten times or more. The rearrangement uses TRBV3-1 and TRBJ2-4; a possible D gene is TRBD1 (6 bases). The V gene lost 4 bases and the J gene lost 4 bases, with 14 bases spanning the gap. Germline V lookup: CDR1 LGHDT, CDR2 YNNKEL (reference sequence). This CDR3 has 15 residues. CDR3 amino acids: CASSPPRTAKNIQYF. CDR3 coding DNA: TGTGCCAGCAGCCCACCGAGGACAGCAAAAAACATTCAGTACTTC.

The gene calls are TRBV4-2 and TRBJ2-1; 10 bases match TRBD1. This CDR3 region has 16 residues. V lost 1 base, J lost 6 bases, and 6 bases stayed unmatched. Per germline, CDR1 LGHNA and CDR2 YNFKEQ. The CDR3 sequence: CASSQGGDRGGNEQFF. In nucleotides, the CDR3 is TGTGCCAGCAGCCAAGGTGGGGACAGGGGAGGCAATGAGCAGTTCTTC.

This clonotype was counted at least ten times. J is TRBJ2-3 and V is TRBV29-1, with 7 bases aligning to TRBD1. From germline, CDR1 is SQVTM and CDR2 ANQGSEA. The CDR3 totals 13 residues. Trimming at V came to 7 bases and at J to 0 bases, leaving 4 bases not matched to a gene. The CDR3 nucleotides are TGCAGCGCAGCGGACAGGAGCACAGATACGCAGTATTTT. Translating it yields CSAADRSTDTQYF.

J is TRBJ2-3 and V is TRBV2, with TRBD1 matching over 7 bases. V lost 5 bases to trimming and J lost 2 bases; unmatched junction nucleotides: 4. The CDR3 is 14 amino acids. Germline V gene data show CDR1 as SNHLY and CDR2 as FYNNEI. In DNA, the CDR3 is TGTGCCAGCAGTCCGGGACAGATCACAGATACGCAGTATTTT. Translated: CASSPGQITDTQYF.

This clonotype was observed many times. The V and J genes are TRBV6-1 and TRBJ1-3; D is undetermined. The V and J ends lost 6 bases and 0 bases respectively, with 6 bases between them. This CDR3 region has 13 residues. Germline-derived CDR1 and CDR2 are MNHNS and SASEGT. CDR3 nucleotides: TGTGCCAGCAGCCTACTCTCTGGAAACACCATATATTTT. It yields the protein CASSLLSGNTIYF.

The table lists this clonotype with a few counts. This chain links TRBV7-2 with TRBJ1-6; a weak D match, TRBD1 (6 bases). V lost 3 bases, J lost 0 bases, and 9 bases lay in between. Germline CDR1 SGHTA, CDR2 FQGNSA. The CDR3 consists of 16 residues. This CDR3 reads CASSFTGSSYNSPLHF. CDR3 DNA: TGTGCCAGCAGCTTCACAGGGAGCTCCTATAATTCACCCCTCCACTTT.

The sample holds a few counts of this clonotype. J is TRBJ2-3 and V is TRBV27, with 11 bases that match TRBD2. This CDR3 region has 17 residues. V trimming: 3 bases; J trimming: 2 bases; junction bases outside the gene matches: 7. CDR1 is MNHEY and CDR2 is SMNVEV in the germline V gene (reference sequence). The CDR3 loop reads CASSFLASGRTTDTQYF. In DNA, the CDR3 is TGTGCCAGCAGTTTTCTAGCTAGCGGGAGGACCACAGATACGCAGTATTTT.

This clonotype has at least ten counts. The chain carries TRBV6-2 or TRBV6-3 and TRBJ2-7; no reliable D call. Looked up from germline, CDR1 is MNHEY and CDR2 is SVGEGT. The CDR3 loop spans 12 amino acids. Trimming left V 7 bases short and J 7 bases short, with 14 bases between. The DNA for the CDR3 is TGTGCCAGCAAGCTCCGAACCGAAGAGCAGTACTTC. It encodes CASKLRTEEQYF.

Many counts were recorded for this clonotype. V is TRBV12-3 or TRBV12-4 and J is TRBJ2-7; the D gene is possibly TRBD1 (5 bases). The CDR3 contains 15 residues. Trimming pared 5 bases from V and 0 bases from J, leaving 14 bases between. Written as DNA, the CDR3 is TGTGCCAGCAGTCTTCCAGGGCAGAGCTCCTACGAGCAGTACTTC. Its protein is CASSLPGQSSYEQYF.

This clonotype was recorded at least ten times. The chain has TRBV11-1 and TRBJ2-6, with D possibly being TRBD1 (6 bases). Trimming took off 2 bases at V and 4 bases at J, with 12 bases between the two ends. Germline V lookup: CDR1 SGHAT, CDR2 FQDESV (reference sequence). The CDR3 sequence is 16 residues long. The CDR3 protein is CASSLRGGQGANVLTF. For the CDR3, the DNA is TGTGCCAGCAGCTTAAGAGGGGGACAAGGGGCCAACGTCCTGACTTTC.

This clonotype appeared many times. This chain joins TRBV5-6 and TRBJ1-5; D gene uncertain. In germline, CDR1 is SGHDT, CDR2 YYEEEE. V was shortened by 0 bases and J by 7 bases, with 14 bases between the two germline ends. The CDR3 has 15 amino acids. In DNA form, the CDR3 reads TGTGCCAGCAGCTTGGCCGGTATCGACCACCAGCCCCAGCATTTT. Translated, it gives CASSLAGIDHQPQHF.

This clonotype was recorded many times. This CDR3 reads CASSQGHLSYEQYF. The CDR3 nucleotides are TGCGCCAGCAGCCAGGGACACCTCTCCTACGAGCAGTACTTC. This chain links TRBV4-1 with TRBJ2-7, with a weak D call TRBD1 (6 bases). Germline V CDR1 and CDR2: MGHRA, YSYEKL. The CDR3 runs to 14 residues. Trimming removed 3 bases from V and 0 bases from J, with 9 bases in between.

In DNA form, the CDR3 reads TGTGCCAGCAGATACAGAGGGGAATGGTCACCCCTCCACTTT. Amino acids: CASRYRGEWSPLHF. The J gene is TRBJ1-6, the V gene TRBV6-6, with D tentatively TRBD1 (5 bases). V lost 6 bases and J 10 bases, leaving 16 bases between the germline ends. Per the germline V gene, CDR1 is MNHNY and CDR2 is SVGAGI (reference sequence). The CDR3 loop spans 14 amino acids.

This clonotype was seen repeatedly, ten times or more. This rearrangement joins TRBV10-2 to TRBJ2-1; unclear D gene. This CDR3 is built from 11 residues. Germline values: CDR1 WSHSY, CDR2 SAAADI. Trimming shortened V by 5 bases and J by 6 bases, and 5 bases separated the two germline ends. The CDR3 region is CASSSANEQFF. CDR3 nucleotides: TGCGCCAGCAGTTCGGCCAATGAGCAGTTCTTC.

This clonotype was found a few times. CDR3: CASSEAWGLGDEQYF. CDR3 nucleotides: TGTGCCAGCAGTGAAGCTTGGGGACTAGGGGACGAGCAGTACTTC. The rearrangement joins TRBV2 to TRBJ2-7, with TRBD2 matching over 8 bases. Germline CDR1 is SNHLY and CDR2 is FYNNEI. Trimming cost V 0 bases and J 5 bases; bases outside gene matches: 6. The CDR3 is 15 amino acids.

This clonotype was recorded many times. This sequence joins TRBV12-3 or TRBV12-4 and TRBJ2-7; TRBD1 aligns across 9 bases. Trimming at V came to 4 bases and at J to 2 bases, leaving 3 bases not matched to a gene. This CDR3 spans 14 amino acids. The CDR3: CASSWGQGAYEQYF. Here the CDR3 DNA reads TGTGCCAGCAGTTGGGGACAGGGAGCCTACGAGCAGTACTTC.

The chain has TRBV29-1 and TRBJ1-1, with D uncertain. V lost 4 bases, J lost 4 bases, and 7 bases lay in between. CDR3 length: 11 amino acids. Germline V gene sequence: CDR1 SQVTM, CDR2 ANQGSEA. The CDR3 spells CSVVQGTEAFF. The CDR3 DNA follows: TGCAGCGTTGTTCAAGGCACTGAAGCTTTCTTT. Full variable domain (remainder filled in from reference TRBV29-1 and TRBJ1-1): SAVISQKPSRDICQRGTSLTIQCQVDSQVTMMFWYRQQPGQSLTLIATANQGSEATYESGFVIDKFPISRPNLTFSTLTVSNMSPEDSSIYLCSVVQGTEAFFGQGTRLTVV.

In its sample, this clonotype was seen once. The chain joins TRBV5-7 to TRBJ2-3, with 15 bases aligning to TRBD2. TRBV5-7 is sorted into the ORF group, with uncertain function. CDR3 length: 17 amino acids. Unmatched junction bases numbered 8, after V lost 4 bases and J lost 5 bases. The CDR3 loop is CASSLYGTSGRRDTQYF. CDR3 sequence (DNA): TGTGCCAGCAGCCTATACGGGACTAGCGGGAGGAGAGATACGCAGTATTTT.